This T cell receptor (beta chain) emerged from a study of CD8 T cells in ankylosing spondylitis (TCRdb year 2017). About the full investigation: To find TCR variants linked to disease, the study profiled T cell receptor beta repertoires in ankylosing spondylitis patients and healthy donors. The whole study cohort included 108 healthy donors and over 20 ankylosing spondylitis patients. Peripheral blood was sampled, and synovial fluid was additionally collected from ankylosing spondylitis patients.

Reads for this sample came from an Illumina HiSeq 2500. Quantitative 5'-RACE with molecular barcodes was used to prepare TCR beta libraries. As for how the authors treated the data: To identify disease-linked TCR variants, a new computational method was used, one built on a probabilistic model of VDJ rearrangement. TCRdb reanalyzed the raw reads on its own, using fastp at Q25 for trimming and MiXCR for clone calling, and kept in-frame beta chains. CDR3 protein duplicates are merged, each entry listing the most common genes and DNA. None of the V and J calls come from the authors' own analysis; TCRdb made them. This sample is represented by fewer than 500,000 distinct CDR3 sequences; approximately 20% of them were singletons. The top ten constitute 16% of the sample. V is reduced by 5 bases and J by 0 bases, leaving a spacing of 11 bases between them. CDR1 is given as SGHTA and CDR2 as FQGTGA, both from the germline V gene. Inclusive of the bounding cysteine and phenylalanine, the CDR3 is 14 residues long. Kept here is only the CDR3 DNA, which spans 42 bases and is read in frame from base 1.

Broader findings and caveats from the paper: The disease-linked clones showed a CD8+ phenotype and occurred at relatively low frequencies in peripheral blood. A TCR beta motif made up of several highly homologous amino acid variants appeared to be characteristic of blood from ankylosing spondylitis patients. Some motif variants were previously reported in synovial fluid and blood of reactive arthritis patients, suggesting common disease-initiation mechanisms. According to the report, matched synovial fluid samples from ankylosing spondylitis patients were significantly enriched for the disease-linked clones.

On this clonotype itself: The target of this receptor is not known. No much larger clone exists at a distance of one base, and base qualities are not known.

The material sequenced was blood, either unsorted or a sorted T cell fraction (not recorded which). This TCR was sampled from a male donor with ankylosing spondylitis. The rearranged chain carries TRBV7-3 and TRBJ2-7, with the D gene call left open. The bases are TGTGCCAGCAGCCCAAGGACGGACTCCTACGAGCAGTACTTC. Protein translation: CASSPRTDSYEQYF.